This record looks at one TCR beta chain sequence and its context. Its antigen remains unidentified. PCR involved 60 Vbeta and 13 Jbeta primers. Sequenced by immunoSEQ multiplex PCR; TCRdb stores in-frame clones only, minus some. The sample shows approximately 87,000 clones, roughly 81% of them seen only once. Donors were nominally healthy when sampled, though unrecorded immune exposures were likely. This sample was taken from a study of cytomegalovirus exposure and HLA in healthy donors. CDR1 and CDR2 (germline): MRHNA, SNTAGT. The CDR3 runs to 12 residues. V lost 6 bases to trimming and J lost 7 bases; unmatched junction nucleotides: 2. Findings and limits, study-wide: Differences between HLA loci emerged in a later analysis of TCR association rates, with DRB1 most and HLA-C fewest. TCR beta V- and J-gene trimming, according to a later analysis, was linked to a missense DCLRE1C variant. Some TCR beta chains (164 of them) were listed as cytomegalovirus-associated.

The sample was PBMCs. This TCR was sampled from a woman aged 18 to 35 in good health and CMV-seropositive. J is TRBJ2-1 and V is TRBV6-4, with 8 bases lining up with TRBD2. CDR3 residues: CASRIAGNEQFF. Here the CDR3 DNA reads TGTGCCAGCAGAATAGCGGGGAATGAGCAGTTCTTC.